A selection of T cell receptor beta chains follows, all from one sample in a study of T cells after yellow fever vaccination. TCRdb independently ran MiXCR on the 5' RACE reads; one entry per CDR3 protein. The sample holds 600,000 to 750,000 distinct CDR3 sequences; more than 9% are singletons and the top ten take 14% to 15%. The material sequenced was PBMCs, taken on the day of the yellow fever booster vaccination. The receptors were sampled from a man aged 30 to 45 who received the YFV17D yellow fever vaccine. The CDR3 runs from the conserved cysteine through the conserved F or W. A D gene is named only where the DNA matches it firmly. Some rows mark clone size as missing; the rest say once, few, many or name a class of expanded clone.

v_gene	abundance	j_gene	len	d_gene	CDR3aa	CDR3nt
TRBV10-3	many	TRBJ1-5	15	NA	CAISRDKYSNQPQHF	TGTGCCATCAGTCGGGACAAGTATAGCAATCAGCCCCAGCATTTT
TRBV29-1	NA	TRBJ2-7	12	NA	CSVVFSGNEQYF	TGCAGCGTTGTGTTTTCAGGGAACGAGCAGTACTTC
TRBV25-1	few	TRBJ2-7	13	NA	CASSRADSYEQYF	TGTGCCAGCAGTAGAGCGGACTCCTACGAGCAGTACTTC
TRBV7-9	NA	TRBJ2-1	16	TRBD2	CASSAATSGSGNEQFF	TGTGCCAGCAGCGCCGCGACTAGCGGGAGTGGCAATGAGCAGTTCTTC
TRBV4-2	NA	TRBJ2-7	14	NA	CASSQAPIVYEQYF	TGTGCCAGCAGCCAAGCTCCGATAGTGTACGAGCAGTACTTC
TRBV5-1	many	TRBJ2-3	14	NA	CASKRGGSTDTQYF	TGCGCCAGCAAGCGAGGGGGGAGCACAGATACGCAGTATTTT
TRBV30	NA	TRBJ1-4	14	NA	CAWSTGPTNEKLFF	TGTGCCTGGAGTACAGGGCCCACTAATGAAAAACTGTTTTTT
TRBV5-1	many	TRBJ2-3	16	TRBD2	CASSLGSAGGADTQYF	TGCGCCAGCAGCTTGGGTAGCGCGGGAGGCGCAGATACGCAGTATTTT
TRBV19	NA	TRBJ2-7	13	TRBD2	CALNQREGYEQYF	TGTGCCCTAAATCAGCGGGAGGGCTACGAGCAGTACTTC
TRBV12-3/TRBV12-4	many	TRBJ1-5	12	NA	CASSRPGGPQHF	TGTGCCAGCAGCCGCCCCGGGGGGCCCCAGCATTTT
TRBV4-3	few	TRBJ1-6	15	NA	CASSQVDFVTSPLHF	TGCGCCAGCAGCCAAGTGGACTTCGTGACTTCACCCCTCCACTTT
TRBV7-9	few	TRBJ2-7	16	TRBD1	CASSLGGKGAKDEQYF	TGTGCCAGCAGCTTAGGTGGAAAGGGGGCTAAGGACGAGCAGTACTTC
TRBV5-4	few	TRBJ2-1	18	TRBD2	CASSLGPPGTSGNNEQFF	TGTGCCAGCAGCTTGGGCCCCCCCGGGACTAGCGGTAACAATGAGCAGTTCTTC
TRBV29-1	NA	TRBJ2-2	13	NA	CSGGLQYTGELFF	TGCAGCGGGGGTCTTCAGTACACCGGGGAGCTGTTTTTT
TRBV6-2/TRBV6-3	NA	TRBJ2-7	15	NA	CASSRSGKRPYEQYF	TGTGCCAGCAGTCGATCCGGGAAGAGGCCCTACGAGCAGTACTTC
TRBV20-1	NA	TRBJ2-7	16	NA	CSARGRGTWSSYEQYF	TGCAGTGCTAGAGGACGCGGGACTTGGAGCTCCTACGAGCAGTACTTC
TRBV6-1	NA	TRBJ1-5	14	TRBD1	CASRRQGGNQPQHF	TGTGCCAGCAGACGCCAGGGGGGCAATCAGCCCCAGCATTTT
TRBV29-1	few	TRBJ2-5	15	TRBD2	CSVEGRLARRETQYF	TGCAGCGTTGAAGGGAGACTAGCCCGACGGGAGACCCAGTACTTC
TRBV14	many	TRBJ2-1	19	TRBD2	CASSQDVTSGYLEVRGQFF	TGTGCCAGCAGCCAAGATGTGACTAGCGGATATCTTGAGGTGCGTGGGCAGTTCTTC
TRBV6-2/TRBV6-3	NA	TRBJ1-5	14	NA	CASSQTGINQPQHF	TGTGCCAGCAGCCAAACAGGGATCAATCAGCCCCAGCATTTT
TRBV7-2	few	TRBJ2-7	16	TRBD2	CASSLGGLAVSYEQYF	TGTGCCAGCAGCTTAGGCGGACTAGCGGTCTCCTACGAGCAGTACTTC
TRBV5-1	few	TRBJ2-3	15	NA	CASSFTGASTDTQYF	TGCGCCAGCAGCTTTACAGGAGCTAGCACAGATACGCAGTATTTT
TRBV29-1	few	TRBJ2-7	13	NA	CSVEEPGLNEQYF	TGCAGCGTTGAAGAGCCAGGTTTAAACGAGCAGTACTTC
TRBV7-3	NA	TRBJ2-1	16	TRBD2	CASSPPGGISYNEQFF	TGTGCCAGCAGCCCCCCGGGGGGAATATCCTACAATGAGCAGTTCTTC
TRBV5-4	few	TRBJ2-1	14	TRBD2	CASWLSGSSNEQFF	TGTGCCAGCTGGCTTAGCGGGAGTTCTAATGAGCAGTTCTTC
TRBV28	NA	TRBJ1-6	14	NA	CASRTSSYNSPLHF	TGTGCCAGCAGAACGAGCTCCTATAATTCACCCCTCCACTTT
TRBV6-2/TRBV6-3	NA	TRBJ1-4	14	NA	CASSPTGGSEKLFF	TGTGCCAGCAGCCCGACGGGAGGAAGTGAAAAACTGTTTTTT
TRBV5-1	many	TRBJ2-1	15	TRBD2	CASKYGLAGGNEQFF	TGCGCCAGCAAATATGGACTAGCGGGAGGAAATGAGCAGTTCTTC
TRBV7-2	NA	TRBJ1-2	17	TRBD1	CASSSQGAGGTNYGYTF	TGTGCCAGCAGCTCCCAGGGGGCGGGAGGCACTAACTATGGCTACACCTTC
TRBV12-3/TRBV12-4	few	TRBJ1-3	13	NA	CASRGPGGNTIYF	TGTGCCAGCAGGGGGCCGGGAGGAAACACCATATATTTT
TRBV29-1	NA	TRBJ2-2	16	NA	CSVTRGGAGITGELFF	TGCAGCGTCACAAGGGGAGGTGCAGGAATCACCGGGGAGCTGTTTTTT
TRBV6-5	few	TRBJ1-2	13	NA	CASSYPGYYGYTF	TGTGCCAGCAGTTACCCAGGGTACTATGGCTACACCTTC
TRBV20-1	NA	TRBJ2-5	12	NA	CSAKSGSETQYF	TGCAGTGCTAAATCTGGGAGCGAAACCCAGTACTTC
TRBV9	NA	TRBJ2-5	15	TRBD2	CASSVGLAVQETQYF	TGTGCCAGCAGCGTAGGACTAGCGGTCCAAGAGACCCAGTACTTC
TRBV11-2	few	TRBJ2-7	15	TRBD2	CASSLVLAGGFEQYF	TGTGCCAGCAGCTTAGTTCTAGCGGGAGGGTTCGAGCAGTACTTC
TRBV6-6	NA	TRBJ2-1	13	NA	CASSYSKANEKFF	TGTGCCAGCAGTTACTCTAAGGCTAATGAGAAGTTCTTC
TRBV6-5	NA	TRBJ2-7	18	TRBD1	CASSNDRAATTKKYEQYF	TGTGCCAGCAGTAACGACAGGGCCGCCACGACAAAAAAATACGAGCAGTACTTC
TRBV7-9	NA	TRBJ2-5	16	TRBD2	CASSPGTSEYQETQYF	TGTGCCAGCAGCCCGGGGACTAGCGAGTACCAAGAGACCCAGTACTTC
TRBV18	NA	TRBJ1-2	15	TRBD1	CASSPERTGAYGYTF	TGTGCCAGCTCACCCGAACGGACAGGGGCGTATGGCTACACCTTC
TRBV4-3	NA	TRBJ1-1	14	NA	CASSQEARNTEAFF	TGCGCCAGCAGCCAAGAGGCGAGAAACACTGAAGCTTTCTTT